This passage covers 28 T cell receptor beta chains from one sample sequenced in a study of liver allograft versus peripheral blood T cells. Overall study: Hepatic allograft T cell receptor repertoires were evaluated relative to those present in recipients' peripheral blood.

One entry per CDR3 protein results from TCRdb running MiXCR on the reads. The sample yields approximately 11,000 distinct CDR3 sequences, less than 30% seen once. These receptors originate from a human patient who had a liver transplant. Some T cells may be provided by the graft donor.

This chain connects TRBV9 to TRBJ2-5, with 15 bases that match TRBD2. Germline CDR1 reads SGDLS; CDR2 reads YYNGEE. The V gene end was trimmed by 3 bases and the J gene end by 4 bases; junction bases not matched to a gene: 1. This CDR3 has 15 residues. Here the CDR3 DNA reads TGTGCCAGCAGCGCGGGACTAGCGGGAGGAGAGACCCAGTACTTC. Its protein is CASSAGLAGGETQYF.

This clonotype is classed as medium-sized. The chain combines TRBV6-1 with TRBJ1-1; TRBD1 is a possible D gene (5 bases). The V end was cut by 6 bases, the J end by 6 bases, with 14 bases between. There are 13 residues in the CDR3. The germline CDR1 and CDR2 sequences are MNHNS and SASEGT. CDR3 nucleotide sequence: TGTGCCAGCAGCCACAGGACTGGCCCTGAAGCTTTCTTT. Translation gives CASSHRTGPEAFF.

The V and J genes are TRBV9 and TRBJ1-1, with D uncertain. The CDR3 is 14 residues long. Trimming removed 4 bases at V and 7 bases at J, with 17 bases between. Germline V gene sequence: CDR1 SGDLS, CDR2 YYNGEE. This CDR3 is CASSPDVRSGEAFF. CDR3 in DNA: TGTGCCAGCAGCCCCGACGTCCGTAGTGGTGAAGCTTTCTTT.

This chain joins TRBV28 and TRBJ1-1; 12 nucleotides agree with TRBD1. The CDR3 contains 17 residues. V lost 8 bases, J lost 4 bases, and 14 bases stayed unmatched. The germline gives CDR1 MDHEN, CDR2 SYDVKM. CDR3 DNA: TGTGCCAGCCCTGCTGGCGGGACAGGGGGCTGGGGCACTGAAGCTTTCTTT. As protein: CASPAGGTGGWGTEAFF.

In this sample, this clonotype is medium-sized. This chain joins TRBV18 and TRBJ2-7, with D possibly being TRBD1 (6 bases). Germline V gene sequence: CDR1 KGHSH, CDR2 LQKENI. Trimming cost V 4 bases and J 2 bases, with 15 bases left between them. The CDR3 runs to 15 residues. CDR3 amino acids: CASSRAGTKTYEQYF. CDR3 coding DNA: TGTGCCAGCTCACGAGCCGGGACAAAGACCTACGAGCAGTACTTC.

The V and J genes are TRBV12-5 and TRBJ1-6; D remains unclear. Deletions cut 9 bases from V and 7 bases from J, with 19 bases between. The CDR3 sequence is 15 residues long. Per germline, CDR1 LGHNT and CDR2 FRNRAP. CDR3 nucleotide sequence: TGTGCTAGCTGGTGGTGGGATATCGGGAATTCACCCCTCCACTTT. It codes for CASWWWDIGNSPLHF.

This clonotype rates as medium-sized. V gene TRBV10-3 combines with J gene TRBJ2-7; D is unresolved. V lost 0 bases and J 1 base, leaving 16 bases between the germline ends. The V gene's germline CDR1 is ENHRY and CDR2 SYGVKD. The CDR3 spans 17 residues. This CDR3 reads CAISESALKRMSYEQYF. As DNA, the CDR3 is TGTGCCATCAGTGAGTCCGCACTAAAGCGCATGTCCTACGAGCAGTACTTC.

This clonotype was picked up a small number of times. The V gene is TRBV19, the J gene TRBJ1-1; possibly TRBD1 for D (6 bases). CDR1 and CDR2 from the germline V gene are LNHDA and SQIVND (reference sequence). The CDR3 is made up of 14 amino acids. The germline V and J ends were trimmed by 5 bases and 4 bases, with 14 bases remaining between them. The CDR3 DNA sequence: TGTGCCAGTAGTTGGACAGCCAAGGGCACTGAAGCTTTCTTT. It is translated as CASSWTAKGTEAFF.

This clonotype is medium-sized in the sample. J is TRBJ1-6 and V is TRBV6-5, with 7 bases lining up with TRBD1. Germline assignment: CDR1 MNHEY and CDR2 SVGAGI. V dropped 6 bases and J dropped 7; count of bases not matched to a gene: 3. The CDR3 extends over 13 amino acids. The CDR3 sequence: CASRWDSNSPLHF. CDR3 in DNA: TGTGCCAGCAGGTGGGACAGCAATTCACCCCTCCACTTT.

The chain couples TRBV19 to TRBJ2-1; D unresolved. V was shortened by 4 bases and J by 5 bases, with 9 bases between the two germline ends. CDR3 size: 13 residues. CDR1 and CDR2 (germline): LNHDA, SQIVND (reference sequence). The CDR3 DNA is TGTGCCAGTAGTAAGTACCAGAACAATGAGCAGTTCTTC. Translated, it gives CASSKYQNNEQFF.

Details on this clonotype: Germline and junction disagree at one end, which may indicate a read error. The chain uses TRBV9 and TRBJ2-5; D unresolved. The CDR3 has 13 amino acids. CDR1 is SGDLS, CDR2 YYNGEE, per germline. The CDR3: CANSVQSQETQYF. CDR3 sequence (DNA): TGTGCCAACAGCGTCCAATCCCAAGAGACCCAGTACTTC.

By share, this clonotype counts as medium-sized (0.01 to 0.1%). V is TRBV6-1 and J is TRBJ1-4; TRBD1 agrees at 8 bases. V was clipped by 10 bases and J by 7 bases; unmatched bases: 11. CDR1 is MNHNS and CDR2 is SASEGT in the germline V gene. CDR3 size: 14 residues. The CDR3 sequence: CATTRTGFGEKLFF. The CDR3 nucleotides read TGTGCCACTACACGGACAGGGTTTGGTGAAAAACTGTTTTTT.

The sample holds a few counts of this clonotype. The chain uses TRBV12-3 or TRBV12-4 and TRBJ2-1, with D perhaps assigned TRBD1 or TRBD2 (5 bases each). The CDR3 contains 16 residues. Trimming removed 5 bases at V and 9 bases at J, with 23 bases between. The CDR3 loop reads CASSGKGTAVPGEQFF. CDR3 nucleotides: TGTGCCAGCAGTGGGAAGGGGACGGCTGTTCCAGGTGAGCAGTTCTTC.

This clonotype has more than one count but fewer than ten. The chain couples TRBV5-4 to TRBJ2-2; 9 bases line up with TRBD2. With V trimmed by 4 bases and J by 6 bases, 13 bases remained unmatched. Germline V gene sequence: CDR1 SGHNT, CDR2 YYREEE (reference sequence). The CDR3 spans 17 residues. CDR3 DNA: TGTGCCAGCAGCCCTGGACTAGCGTTCTTAGGATCCGGGGAGCTGTTTTTT. It encodes CASSPGLAFLGSGELFF.

The chain uses TRBV6-6 and TRBJ2-7; possible D gene TRBD2, 6 bases. V lost 4 bases to trimming and J lost 1 base, with 23 bases between them. The germline gives CDR1 MNHNY, CDR2 SVGAGI (reference sequence). The CDR3 loop spans 18 amino acids. CDR3 DNA sequence: TGTGCCAGCAGTTCCCCATTTGGAGGGAAGACCCCATCCTACGAGCAGTACTTC. Its protein is CASSSPFGGKTPSYEQYF.

This clonotype is medium-sized (0.01 to 0.1%) in the sample. J is TRBJ2-2 and V is TRBV29-1, with a tentative D call TRBD2 (6 bases). The CDR3 totals 12 residues. Trimming took 5 bases from V and 7 from J, leaving 11 bases between them. In germline, CDR1 is SQVTM, CDR2 ANQGSEA. CDR3 DNA sequence: TGCAGCGTTTCCGGGGGTGGCGGGGAGCTGTTTTTT. It yields the protein CSVSGGGGELFF.

This clonotype appeared a few times. This chain uses TRBV7-9 with TRBJ1-2; TRBD1 agrees at 7 bases. The junction had 7 bases not matched to a gene; V was cut back by 5 bases and J by 7 bases. The CDR3 loop spans 13 amino acids. CDR1 is SEHNR, CDR2 FQNEAQ, per germline (reference sequence). The CDR3 DNA reads as TGTGCCAGCAGCCCAAAATACAGGGGTGGCTACACCTTC. Its protein product is CASSPKYRGGYTF.

The sample holds many counts of this clonotype. J is TRBJ2-3 and V is TRBV6-5, with TRBD2 identical over 9 bases. CDR1 is MNHEY and CDR2 is SVGAGI in the germline V gene. J lost 3 bases, V lost 2 bases, and 6 bases had no gene match. The CDR3 runs to 16 residues. This CDR3 reads CASSYGRGGMTDTQYF. The DNA of the CDR3 is TGTGCCAGCAGTTACGGGCGGGGGGGCATGACAGATACGCAGTATTTT.

In its sample, this clonotype ranks as medium-sized. The genes are TRBV6-5 and TRBJ2-7; D call uncertain. Germline values: CDR1 MNHEY, CDR2 SVGAGI. CDR3 length: 15 amino acids. The V and J ends lost 0 bases and 7 bases respectively, with 16 bases between them. This chain's CDR3 is CASSYSPGSRREQYF. CDR3 sequence (DNA): TGTGCCAGCAGTTACTCCCCCGGGTCCCGGAGAGAGCAGTACTTC.

This clonotype has a handful of counts. The chain employs TRBV27 and TRBJ1-2; TRBD1 matches at 7 bases. The germline CDR1 and CDR2 sequences are MNHEY and SMNVEV (reference sequence). The V segment lost 5 bases and the J segment 4 bases; nucleotides outside the gene matches: 16. This CDR3 contains 17 residues. In nucleotides, the CDR3 is TGTGCCAGCAGTCTAAGGGGGCAGGCCGAATCTCCCTATGGCTACACCTTC. This gives the protein CASSLRGQAESPYGYTF.

V and J are TRBV9 and TRBJ1-1; D gene unclear. With 0 bases removed from V and 6 bases from J, the gap between germline ends came to 18 bases. This CDR3 spans 16 amino acids. Per the germline V gene, CDR1 is SGDLS and CDR2 is YYNGEE. This chain's CDR3 is CASSVAGVPSHAEAFF. The CDR3 DNA follows: TGTGCCAGCAGCGTAGCCGGGGTCCCTAGCCACGCTGAAGCTTTCTTT.

This clonotype is medium-sized (0.01 to 0.1%). The gene calls are TRBV6-1 and TRBJ1-2; D gene ambiguous. This CDR3 has 14 residues. CDR1 and CDR2 (germline): MNHNS, SASEGT. V lost 3 bases and J 1 base, leaving 9 bases between the germline ends. In DNA form, the CDR3 reads TGTGCCAGCAGTGATCGAGCACGTAACTATGGCTACACCTTC. Its protein is CASSDRARNYGYTF.

The chain uses TRBV20-1 and TRBJ1-2, with D perhaps matching TRBD1 (6 bases). This CDR3 comprises 14 residues. V lost 5 bases and J lost 4, with 17 bases in between. CDR1 and CDR2 (germline): DFQATT, SNEGSKA (reference sequence). CDR3 DNA sequence: TGCAGTGCTCCGAACAGGGATTGGGTCTATGGCTACACCTTC. The encoded protein is CSAPNRDWVYGYTF.

The chain uses TRBV5-4 and TRBJ2-5, with a tentative D call TRBD1 (5 bases). Looked up from germline, CDR1 is SGHNT and CDR2 is YYREEE (reference sequence). The germline V and J ends were trimmed by 3 bases and 2 bases, with 14 bases remaining between them. CDR3 size: 15 residues. CDR3 residues: CASSSTTAWQETQYF. The CDR3 coding sequence is TGTGCCAGCAGCTCTACGACAGCCTGGCAAGAGACCCAGTACTTC.

This clonotype is judged medium-sized. The chain joins TRBV10-3 to TRBJ2-6; the D is unclear. V was shortened by 3 bases and J by 0 bases, with 9 bases between the two germline ends. The CDR3 runs 16 residues. The germline gives CDR1 ENHRY, CDR2 SYGVKD. CDR3 DNA: TGTGCCATCAGTGAATGGATTCACTCTGGGGCCAACGTCCTGACTTTC. Residues: CAISEWIHSGANVLTF.

This clonotype was found a few times. The chain links TRBV7-9 to TRBJ2-2; TRBD2 might be the D (6 bases). Trimming cost V 5 bases and J 9 bases, with 16 bases left between them. The CDR3 covers 14 residues. Germline V gene sequence: CDR1 SEHNR, CDR2 FQNEAQ (reference sequence). The CDR3 DNA is TGTGCCAGCAGCCGGGACTCCATGCTCCGGGAGCTGTTTTTT. This codes for CASSRDSMLRELFF.

J is TRBJ1-5 and V is TRBV7-2; D gene uncertain. This CDR3 contains 14 residues. V dropped 5 bases and J dropped 7 bases, with 15 bases sitting between them. Germline CDR1 SGHTA, CDR2 FQGNSA. The CDR3 sequence: CASSARTIEQPQHF. DNA for the CDR3: TGTGCCAGCAGCGCCCGGACTATAGAACAGCCCCAGCATTTT.

Points on this clonotype: Relative to the germline gene, one junction end is altered; a read error may explain this. The chain carries TRBV18 and TRBJ1-6; D unresolved. The CDR3 contains 14 residues. CDR1 is KGHSH, CDR2 LQKENI, per germline. The CDR3 DNA reads TGTGCCAGCTCACCAGGTGGTGCGGATTCATCCCTCCACTTT. It yields the protein CASSPGGADSSLHF.